This T cell receptor (beta chain) was found in a study of cytomegalovirus exposure and HLA in healthy donors. A word on this clone: Its specificity is not known.

Regarding the study as a whole: In a later analysis, TCR beta V- and J-gene trimming showed a link to a missense DCLRE1C variant.

The PCR employed 60 Vbeta primers together with 13 Jbeta primers. Sequenced by immunoSEQ multiplex PCR; TCRdb stores in-frame clones only, minus some. The sample lists fewer than 250,000 clones, 82% occurring once. CDR1 and CDR2 (germline): SEHNR, FQNEAQ (reference sequence). This CDR3 spans 16 amino acids. The germline V and J ends were trimmed by 5 bases and 4 bases, with 20 bases remaining between them. The V call is TRBV7-9, the J call TRBJ1-2, with D possibly TRBD1 on 6 matching bases. Sequencing was carried out using PBMCs. This TCR derives from a man aged 35 to 55 in good health and CMV-seropositive. This CDR3 reads CASSPRDTGRFYGYTF. In DNA, the CDR3 is TGTGCCAGCAGCCCTAGGGATACAGGGAGATTCTATGGCTACACCTTC.